This T cell receptor (beta chain) was captured by sequencing in a study of identical twins. Study results and caveats: Invariant populations such as MAIT and iNKT cells could partly muddle zero-insertion analyses.

This clonotype appeared once. The antigen is undetermined. Germline V lookup: CDR1 KGHSH, CDR2 LQKENI. The length of the CDR3 is 16 residues. V was clipped by 0 bases and J by 7 bases; unmatched bases: 7. TCRdb analysed the 5' RACE reads with MiXCR anew, one entry per CDR3 protein. The table has 410,000 or so distinct CDR3 sequences, approximately 17% seen once. The TCR sequence derives from a man aged 50 or older in good health. V usage is TRBV18 and J usage is TRBJ2-1; TRBD2 agrees at 9 bases. The sequencing input was naive T cells sorted from blood. The CDR3 sequence: CASSPPGRGGMNEQFF. The CDR3 region has the DNA TGTGCCAGCTCACCACCAGGGCGGGGGGGCATGAATGAGCAGTTCTTC.